The 7 T cell receptor beta chains below were found in one sample sequenced in a study of cytomegalovirus exposure and HLA in healthy donors. The PCR had 60 Vbeta and 13 Jbeta primers. The protocol was immunoSEQ multiplex PCR, while the TCRdb copy is restricted to in-frame clones and leaves out a portion. In all, the sample yields around 44,000 clones. Sequenced sample: PBMCs. The receptors were sampled from a male donor in good health and CMV-seropositive.

V is TRBV11-2 and J is TRBJ2-7; D gene uncertain. CDR3 length: 12 residues. With 1 base removed from V and 6 bases from J, the gap between germline ends came to 7 bases. Germline V gives CDR1 SGHAT, CDR2 FQNNGV. Here the CDR3 reads CASSLGEPEQYF. CDR3 sequence (DNA): TGTGCCAGCAGCTTAGGTGAGCCCGAGCAGTACTTC.

This chain joins TRBV2 and TRBJ2-5, with TRBD2 as a possible D gene (6 bases). This CDR3 is built from 14 residues. V was clipped by 5 bases and J by 9 bases, with 19 bases between them. In germline, CDR1 is SNHLY, CDR2 FYNNEI. The CDR3 is CASSPPGGAVPQYF. The CDR3 DNA follows: TGTGCCAGCAGTCCCCCGGGCGGGGCCGTCCCCCAGTACTTC.

This chain joins TRBV4-3 and TRBJ1-2; perhaps TRBD1 as D (6 bases). Trimming stripped 3 bases from V and 7 bases from J, with 18 bases between. The CDR3 contains 15 residues. Germline loops: CDR1 LGHNA, CDR2 YSLEER. The CDR3 coding sequence is TGCGCCAGCAGCCAGGGGACAAATGTGGGTCCTGGCTACACCTTC. As protein: CASSQGTNVGPGYTF.

The V call is TRBV29-1, the J call TRBJ1-1, with unresolved D. V dropped 7 bases and J dropped 1 base, with 10 bases sitting between them. There are 12 residues in the CDR3. Germline loops: CDR1 SQVTM, CDR2 ANQGSEA. The CDR3, as DNA: TGCAGCGCCCGGGCGGGGAACACTGAAGCTTTCTTT. It specifies CSARAGNTEAFF. The full variable domain, its missing parts supplied by reference TRBV29-1 and TRBJ1-1, is SAVISQKPSRDICQRGTSLTIQCQVDSQVTMMFWYRQQPGQSLTLIATANQGSEATYESGFVIDKFPISRPNLTFSTLTVSNMSPEDSSIYLCSARAGNTEAFFGQGTRLTVV.

The V gene is TRBV4-1, the J gene TRBJ2-7, with D perhaps TRBD2 (7 bases). CDR1 MGHRA and CDR2 YSYEKL come from the germline V gene. The CDR3 is 15 residues long. V gave up 4 bases and J gave up 3 bases, with 16 bases separating them. CDR3 protein: CASSPRGGGGYEQYF. In nucleotides, the CDR3 is TGCGCCAGCAGCCCCAGAGGAGGGGGGGGCTACGAGCAGTACTTC.

The J gene is TRBJ1-1, the V gene TRBV4-3; D is ambiguous. Per germline, CDR1 LGHNA and CDR2 YSLEER. The CDR3 is made up of 15 amino acids. Trimming stripped 1 base from V and 4 bases from J, with 13 bases between. The CDR3 DNA is TGCGCCAGCAGCCAAGCGAGGGAGGCGAGCACTGAAGCTTTCTTT. Residues: CASSQAREASTEAFF.

This CDR3 reads CASSQDRGGTTNEKLFF. The CDR3, as DNA: TGTGCCAGCAGCCAAGATCGGGGGGGAACCACTAATGAAAAACTGTTTTTT. This chain links TRBV4-2 with TRBJ1-4; tentatively, D is TRBD1 (5 bases). Trimming took 0 bases from V and 2 from J, leaving 13 bases between them. Germline V gives CDR1 LGHNA, CDR2 YNFKEQ. This CDR3 spans 17 amino acids.